The 21 T cell receptor beta chains in this list originate from one sample, sequenced in a study of blood T cell repertoires in COVID-19. The protocol was immunoSEQ multiplex PCR, while the TCRdb copy is restricted to in-frame clones and leaves out a portion. Of 23,000 or so clones in the sample, 85% to 90% were seen once. The sample consisted of peripheral blood. These receptor sequences come from an older man with active COVID-19.

Only a few counts were recorded for this clone. The CDR3 DNA sequence: TGTGCCAGCAGTGTGTGGGACAGGGGGCTGGACTATGGCTACACCTTC. This encodes CASSVWDRGLDYGYTF. The chain uses TRBV6-1 and TRBJ1-2, with TRBD1 matching over 12 bases. The CDR3 consists of 16 residues. The V and J ends lost 4 bases and 3 bases, in that order; junction bases with no gene match: 6. Germline assignment: CDR1 MNHNS and CDR2 SASEGT.

This chain links TRBV5-1 with TRBJ1-1; D uncertain. Germline CDR1 is SGHRS and CDR2 is YFSETQ. There are 17 residues in the CDR3. V lost 0 bases, J lost 2 bases, and 17 bases lay in between. This chain's CDR3 is CASSLGSGEGSNTEAFF. CDR3 bases: TGCGCCAGCAGCTTGGGATCCGGAGAAGGATCCAACACTGAAGCTTTCTTT.

This clone turned up a few times. This rearrangement joins TRBV6-5 to TRBJ2-1; 10 bases are a match to TRBD2. The CDR3 runs 15 residues. Losses at the gene ends were 10 bases for V and 3 bases for J; bases not matched to a gene: 9. Germline V gene lookup returns CDR1 MNHEY and CDR2 SVGAGI. The CDR3 here is CAINLAGDVYNEQFF. DNA for the CDR3: TGTGCCATCAATCTAGCGGGAGATGTCTACAATGAGCAGTTCTTC.

V is TRBV6-5 and J is TRBJ1-4; perhaps TRBD1 as D (5 bases). Per the germline V gene, CDR1 is MNHEY and CDR2 is SVGAGI. V gave up 4 bases and J gave up 7 bases, with 13 bases separating them. This CDR3 has 14 residues. The CDR3 reads CASSSLGGGEKLFF. The CDR3 DNA reads TGTGCCAGCAGTTCCCTGGGGGGGGGTGAAAAACTGTTTTTT.

In DNA form, the CDR3 reads TGTGCCAGCAGCTTCCGGACTGATACGCAGTATTTT. Its protein product is CASSFRTDTQYF. V usage is TRBV12-3 or TRBV12-4 and J usage is TRBJ2-3; weak D call: TRBD2 (5 bases). The V end was cut by 6 bases, the J end by 6 bases, with 10 bases between. The CDR3 totals 12 residues.

This sequence joins TRBV5-1 and TRBJ2-5; D might be TRBD2 (5 bases). Trimming cost V 2 bases and J 0 bases, with 11 bases left between them. The CDR3 has 15 amino acids. Germline CDR1 reads SGHRS; CDR2 reads YFSETQ. The CDR3 sequence: CASSLPLSDQETQYF. CDR3 coding DNA: TGCGCCAGCAGCTTACCCCTTAGCGACCAAGAGACCCAGTACTTC.

The chain has TRBV10-3 and TRBJ1-2, with D perhaps TRBD1 (5 bases). Germline values: CDR1 ENHRY, CDR2 SYGVKD. CDR3 length equals 11 residues. V lost 2 bases to trimming and J lost 7 bases, with 5 bases between them. The CDR3 protein is CAISERGGYTF. CDR3 in DNA: TGTGCCATCAGTGAGAGGGGTGGCTACACCTTC.

V is TRBV12-3 or TRBV12-4 and J is TRBJ1-2; perhaps TRBD1 as D (5 bases). The ends were cut back, 2 bases at V and 7 bases at J, with 8 bases in the middle. CDR3 length: 12 amino acids. In DNA, the CDR3 is TGTGCCAGCAGTTTAAGCAGGGCTGGCTACACCTTC. This sequence encodes CASSLSRAGYTF.

The rearrangement links TRBV30 to TRBJ1-3; 10 bases match TRBD1. CDR1 and CDR2 from the germline V gene are GTSNPN and SVGIG (reference sequence). The ends lost 1 base at V and 2 bases at J; junction bases unmatched: 8. The CDR3 runs to 17 residues. This chain's CDR3 is CAWSAPGTGEPGNTIYF. The CDR3 DNA sequence: TGTGCCTGGAGTGCCCCCGGGACAGGGGAACCTGGAAACACCATATATTTT.

This clone has a single count. The rearrangement links TRBV4-1 to TRBJ2-5; TRBD2 matches 11 bases. The CDR3 spans 16 residues. The junction had 8 bases not matched to a gene; V was cut back by 4 bases and J by 4 bases. Germline V gives CDR1 MGHRA, CDR2 YSYEKL. The CDR3: CASSPTSGVNLETQYF. CDR3 in DNA: TGCGCCAGCAGCCCGACTAGCGGGGTTAATCTAGAGACCCAGTACTTC.

The chain's CDR3 is CASSSLAGKDEQYF. CDR3 nucleotides: TGTGCCAGCAGTTCGCTAGCGGGAAAGGACGAGCAGTACTTC. The chain uses TRBV28 and TRBJ2-7, with 9 bases lining up with TRBD2. Germline V gives CDR1 MDHEN, CDR2 SYDVKM. The ends lost 4 bases at V and 5 bases at J; junction bases unmatched: 6. There are 14 residues in the CDR3.

CDR3 bases: TGTGCCTGGACTCGAGGGAGGGCCCTCACCACAGATACGCAGTATTTT. Its protein product is CAWTRGRALTTDTQYF. The V and J genes are TRBV30 and TRBJ2-3, with 7 bases aligning to TRBD2. Germline lookup yields CDR1 GTSNPN and CDR2 SVGIG (reference sequence). After removal of 4 bases from V and 2 bases from J, the junction contained 12 bases not matched to a gene. The CDR3 is made up of 16 amino acids.

This chain connects TRBV6-1 to TRBJ2-5; TRBD1 matches 7 bases. Germline values: CDR1 MNHNS, CDR2 SASEGT. CDR3 length: 15 residues. The junction had 9 bases not matched to a gene; V was cut back by 1 base and J by 7 bases. The CDR3, as DNA: TGTGCCAGCAGTGAAGGGACAGGCCAGTGGGGGACCCAGTACTTC. Translated: CASSEGTGQWGTQYF.

The chain recombines TRBV10-1 with TRBJ2-7; a possible D gene is TRBD1 (5 bases). V lost 5 bases and J lost 3, with 5 bases in between. Germline CDR1 and CDR2: WNHNN and SYGVQD (reference sequence). This CDR3 comprises 11 residues. CDR3 protein: CASSRGYEQYF. The CDR3 nucleotides read TGCGCCAGCAGTAGGGGCTACGAGCAGTACTTC.

The V gene is TRBV9, the J gene TRBJ1-4; D call uncertain. CDR3 length: 17 amino acids. V gave up 3 bases and J gave up 8 bases, with 23 bases separating them. Germline loops: CDR1 SGDLS, CDR2 YYNGEE. CDR3 nucleotides: TGTGCCAGCAGCGGACCAAGAACCCGGGAGGGAGCGGAAAAACTGTTTTTT. It codes for CASSGPRTREGAEKLFF.

The chain carries TRBV5-1 and TRBJ1-5; possibly TRBD1 for D (5 bases). Trimming pared 0 bases from V and 7 bases from J, leaving 14 bases between. The CDR3 consists of 15 residues. Germline values: CDR1 SGHRS, CDR2 YFSETQ. DNA of the CDR3: TGCGCCAGCAGCTTGGCCGGAGGGACGGGCCAGCCCCAGCATTTT. It translates to CASSLAGGTGQPQHF.

The chain is built from TRBV11-2 and TRBJ2-1, with D possibly matching TRBD1 (6 bases). CDR3 length: 15 amino acids. The germline CDR1 and CDR2 sequences are SGHAT and FQNNGV. V lost 5 bases and J lost 3, with 14 bases in between. The CDR3 loop is CASSQMQGLYNEQFF. The DNA for the CDR3 is TGTGCCAGCAGCCAAATGCAGGGGCTCTACAATGAGCAGTTCTTC.

The V and J genes are TRBV7-9 and TRBJ2-3; 9 bases are shared with TRBD2. V gave up 5 bases and J gave up 2 bases; unmatched junction bases: 11. The CDR3 consists of 17 residues. Per germline, CDR1 SEHNR and CDR2 FQNEAQ (reference sequence). CDR3 loop: CASSAGISGGLTDTQYF. In DNA form, the CDR3 reads TGTGCCAGCAGCGCAGGGATCAGCGGGGGGCTCACAGATACGCAGTATTTT.

This rearrangement joins TRBV30 to TRBJ1-3; 9 nucleotides align to TRBD1. V lost 5 bases, J lost 0 bases, and 8 bases stayed unmatched. Germline CDR1 GTSNPN, CDR2 SVGIG (reference sequence). The CDR3 covers 16 residues. CDR3 residues: CAWGGQGVPSGNTIYF. CDR3 bases: TGTGCCTGGGGGGGACAGGGAGTACCCTCTGGAAACACCATATATTTT. Filled out from reference TRBV30 and TRBJ1-3, the complete variable domain reads SQTIHQWPATLVQPVGSPLSLECTVEGTSNPNLYWYRQAAGRGLQLLFYSVGIGQISSEVPQNLSASRPQDRQFILSSKKLLLSDSGFYLCAWGGQGVPSGNTIYFGEGSWLTVV.

This chain connects TRBV7-9 to TRBJ2-2, with D possibly matching TRBD1 (6 bases). V lost 4 bases and J 3 bases, leaving 9 bases between the germline ends. In germline, CDR1 is SEHNR, CDR2 FQNEAQ (reference sequence). This CDR3 is built from 14 residues. DNA for the CDR3: TGTGCCAGCAGCTCTTACAGGGACACCGGGGAGCTGTTTTTT. It translates to CASSSYRDTGELFF.

The rearrangement joins TRBV19 to TRBJ2-2; tentatively, D is TRBD2 (5 bases). Germline loops: CDR1 LNHDA, CDR2 SQIVND (reference sequence). Deletions cut 5 bases from V and 4 bases from J, with 8 bases between. This CDR3 has 13 amino acids. Here the CDR3 reads CASSLGLTGELFF. For the CDR3, the DNA is TGTGCCAGTAGTCTCGGACTCACCGGGGAGCTGTTTTTT. The full variable domain, rest sourced from reference TRBV19 and TRBJ2-2, is DGGITQSPKYLFRKEGQNVTLSCEQNLNHDAMYWYRQDPGQGLRLIYYSQIVNDFQKGDIAEGYSVSREKKESFPLTVTSAQKNPTAFYLCASSLGLTGELFFGEGSRLTVL.